The clone carrying this T cell receptor (beta chain) has just one count. This sample is part of a study of blood T cell repertoires in COVID-19. Study background: Spain, Italy and the United States supplied samples that represented acute and convalescent COVID-19. PBMCs, B-cell-depleted T cells, or T cells were the source of the cDNA or gDNA that made up the material.

Libraries were prepared by immunoSEQ multiplex PCR; TCRdb keeps only in-frame clonotypes and omits some of them. The sample has some 90,000 clones; roughly 83% are singletons. The specimen sequenced was peripheral blood. The clonotype comes from a human donor in a cohort sampled during active COVID-19.

The CDR3 coding sequence is TGTGCCACCAGTGGCTCTGACAGGGAGCCTAGCGGGAGGCCCGTCAATGAGCAGTTCTTC. Translation gives CATSGSDREPSGRPVNEQFF. This chain connects TRBV24-1 to TRBJ2-1; 11 bases align to TRBD2. Germline CDR1 is KGHDR and CDR2 is SFDVKD. After removal of 5 bases from V and 6 bases from J, the junction contained 20 bases not matched to a gene. This CDR3 contains 20 residues.